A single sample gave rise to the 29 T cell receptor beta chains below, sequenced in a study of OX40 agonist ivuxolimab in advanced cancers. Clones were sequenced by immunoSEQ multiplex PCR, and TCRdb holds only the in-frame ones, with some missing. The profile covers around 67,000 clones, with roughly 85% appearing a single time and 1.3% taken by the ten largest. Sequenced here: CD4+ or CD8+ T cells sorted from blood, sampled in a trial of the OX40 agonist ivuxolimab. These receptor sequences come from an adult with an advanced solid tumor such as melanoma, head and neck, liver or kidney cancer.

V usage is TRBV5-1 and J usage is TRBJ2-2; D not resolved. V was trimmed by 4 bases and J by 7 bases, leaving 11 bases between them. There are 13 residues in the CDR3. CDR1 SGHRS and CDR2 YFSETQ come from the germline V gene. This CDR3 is CASSLDNVGELFF. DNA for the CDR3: TGCGCCAGCAGCCTCGATAACGTCGGGGAGCTGTTTTTT.

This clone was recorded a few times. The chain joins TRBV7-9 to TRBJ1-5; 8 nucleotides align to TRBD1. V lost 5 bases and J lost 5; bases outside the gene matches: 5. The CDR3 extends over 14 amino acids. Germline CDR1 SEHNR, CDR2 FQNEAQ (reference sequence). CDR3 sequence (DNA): TGTGCCAGCAGCCGCGGGACAGGCTATCAGCCCCAGCATTTT. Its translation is CASSRGTGYQPQHF.

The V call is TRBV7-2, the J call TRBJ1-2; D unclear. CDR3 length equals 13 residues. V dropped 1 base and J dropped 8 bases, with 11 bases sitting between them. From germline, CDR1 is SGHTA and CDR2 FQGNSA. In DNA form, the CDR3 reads TGTGCCAGCAGCTTAGAAGCATCAAGGGGCTACACCTTC. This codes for CASSLEASRGYTF.

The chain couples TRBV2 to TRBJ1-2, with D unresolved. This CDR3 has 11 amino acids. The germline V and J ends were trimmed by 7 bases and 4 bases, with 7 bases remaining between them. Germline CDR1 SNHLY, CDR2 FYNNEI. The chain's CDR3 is CASNPSYGYTF. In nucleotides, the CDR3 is TGTGCCAGCAACCCCAGCTATGGCTACACCTTC.

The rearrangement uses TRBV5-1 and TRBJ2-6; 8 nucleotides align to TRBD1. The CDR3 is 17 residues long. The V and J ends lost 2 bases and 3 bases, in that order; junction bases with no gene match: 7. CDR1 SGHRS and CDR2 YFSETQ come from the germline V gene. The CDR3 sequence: CASSLPQGADGANVLTF. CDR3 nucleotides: TGCGCCAGCAGCTTACCCCAGGGGGCGGATGGGGCCAACGTCCTGACTTTC.

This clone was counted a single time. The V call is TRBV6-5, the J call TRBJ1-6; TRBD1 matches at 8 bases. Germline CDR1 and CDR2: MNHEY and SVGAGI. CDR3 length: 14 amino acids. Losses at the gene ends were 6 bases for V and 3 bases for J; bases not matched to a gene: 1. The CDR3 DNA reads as TGTGCCAGCAGGGGACAGGACTATAATTCACCCCTCCACTTT. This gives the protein CASRGQDYNSPLHF.

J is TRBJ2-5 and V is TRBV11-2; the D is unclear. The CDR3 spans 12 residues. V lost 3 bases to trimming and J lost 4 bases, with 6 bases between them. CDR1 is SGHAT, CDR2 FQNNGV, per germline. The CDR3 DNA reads TGTGCCAGCAGCTTTCAAATAGAGACCCAGTACTTC. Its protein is CASSFQIETQYF.

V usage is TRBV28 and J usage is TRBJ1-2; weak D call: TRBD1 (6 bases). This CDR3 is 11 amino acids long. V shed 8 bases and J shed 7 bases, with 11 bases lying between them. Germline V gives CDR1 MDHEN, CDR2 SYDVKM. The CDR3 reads CASGQRFGYTF. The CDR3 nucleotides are TGTGCCAGCGGACAGAGGTTTGGCTACACCTTC.

The CDR3 coding sequence is TGTGCCAGCAGCTTTTACGGCGGGGGTTTGAATACGCAGTATTTT. Its protein product is CASSFYGGGLNTQYF. The chain carries TRBV7-2 and TRBJ2-3; TRBD2 matches at 7 bases. V trimming: 3 bases; J trimming: 7 bases; junction bases outside the gene matches: 10. CDR3 length: 15 residues. CDR1 is SGHTA and CDR2 is FQGNSA in the germline V gene.

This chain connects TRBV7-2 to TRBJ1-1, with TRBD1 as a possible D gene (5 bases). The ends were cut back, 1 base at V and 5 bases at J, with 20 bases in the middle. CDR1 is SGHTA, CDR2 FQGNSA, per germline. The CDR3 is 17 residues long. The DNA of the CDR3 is TGTGCCAGCAGCTTAGAGGGATGGGGCCCCACGGGGACTGAAGCTTTCTTT. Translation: CASSLEGWGPTGTEAFF.

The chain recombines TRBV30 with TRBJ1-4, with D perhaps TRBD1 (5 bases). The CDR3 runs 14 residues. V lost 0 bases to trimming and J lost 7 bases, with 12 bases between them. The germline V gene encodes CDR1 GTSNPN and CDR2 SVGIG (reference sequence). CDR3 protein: CAWSVARDFEKLFF. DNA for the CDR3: TGTGCCTGGAGTGTAGCCAGGGATTTTGAAAAACTGTTTTTT.

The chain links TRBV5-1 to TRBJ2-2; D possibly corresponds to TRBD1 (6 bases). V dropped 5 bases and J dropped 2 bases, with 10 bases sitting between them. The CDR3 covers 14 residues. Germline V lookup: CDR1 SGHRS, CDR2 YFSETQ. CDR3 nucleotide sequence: TGCGCCAGCAGTACGGGACAAAACACCGGGGAGCTGTTTTTT. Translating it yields CASSTGQNTGELFF.

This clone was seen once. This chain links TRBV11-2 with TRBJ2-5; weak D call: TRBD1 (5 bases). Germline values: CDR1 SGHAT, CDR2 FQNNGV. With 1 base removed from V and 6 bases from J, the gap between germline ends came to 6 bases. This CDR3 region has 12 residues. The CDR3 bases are TGTGCCAGCAGCTTAGTGGGGCAGACCCAGTACTTC. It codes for CASSLVGQTQYF. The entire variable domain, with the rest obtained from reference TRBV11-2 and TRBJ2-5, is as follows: EAGVAQSPRYKIIEKRQSVAFWCNPISGHATLYWYQQILGQGPKLLIQFQNNGVVDDSQLPKDRFSAERLKGVDSTLKIQPAKLEDSAVYLCASSLVGQTQYFGPGTRLLVL.

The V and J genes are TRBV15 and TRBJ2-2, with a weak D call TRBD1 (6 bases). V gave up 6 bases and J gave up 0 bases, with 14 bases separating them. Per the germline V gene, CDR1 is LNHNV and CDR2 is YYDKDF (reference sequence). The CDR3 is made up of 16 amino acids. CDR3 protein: CATRTWTDANTGELFF. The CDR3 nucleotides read TGTGCCACCAGGACGTGGACAGACGCGAACACCGGGGAGCTGTTTTTT.

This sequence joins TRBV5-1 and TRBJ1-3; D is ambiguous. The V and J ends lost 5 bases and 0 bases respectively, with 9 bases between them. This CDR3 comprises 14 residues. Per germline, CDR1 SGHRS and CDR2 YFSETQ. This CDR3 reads CASRDLTSGNTIYF. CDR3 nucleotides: TGCGCCAGCAGGGATCTAACCTCTGGAAACACCATATATTTT.

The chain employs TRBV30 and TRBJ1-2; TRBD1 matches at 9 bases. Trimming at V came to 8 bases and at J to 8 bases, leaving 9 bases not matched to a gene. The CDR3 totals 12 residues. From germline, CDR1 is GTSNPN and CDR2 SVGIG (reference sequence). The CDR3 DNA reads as TGTGCCCAGAAACAGGGGGCGCGGGGCTACACCTTC. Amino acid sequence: CAQKQGARGYTF. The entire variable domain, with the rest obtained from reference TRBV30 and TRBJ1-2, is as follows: SQTIHQWPATLVQPVGSPLSLECTVEGTSNPNLYWYRQAAGRGLQLLFYSVGIGQISSEVPQNLSASRPQDRQFILSSKKLLLSDSGFYLCAQKQGARGYTFGSGTRLTVV.

The CDR3 bases are TGTGCCAGCAGCCGGATACAGGGTTCTAGCAATCAGCCCCAGCATTTT. It encodes CASSRIQGSSNQPQHF. This chain connects TRBV27 to TRBJ1-5; D possibly corresponds to TRBD1 (6 bases). This CDR3 has 16 amino acids. In germline, CDR1 is MNHEY, CDR2 SMNVEV (reference sequence). V was clipped by 6 bases and J by 0 bases, with 15 bases between them.

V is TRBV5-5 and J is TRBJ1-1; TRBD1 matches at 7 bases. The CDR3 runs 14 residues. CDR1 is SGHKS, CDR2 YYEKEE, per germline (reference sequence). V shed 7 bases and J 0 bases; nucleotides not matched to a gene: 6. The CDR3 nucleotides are TGTGCCAGCCGAGGGAGGGGGCTGAACACTGAAGCTTTCTTT. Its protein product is CASRGRGLNTEAFF.

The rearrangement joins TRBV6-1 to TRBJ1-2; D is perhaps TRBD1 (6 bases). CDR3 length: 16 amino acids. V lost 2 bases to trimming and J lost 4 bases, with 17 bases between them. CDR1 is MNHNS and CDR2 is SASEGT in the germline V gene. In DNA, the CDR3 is TGTGCCAGCAGTGAATTGGACAGCTTAAATTCCTATGGCTACACCTTC. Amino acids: CASSELDSLNSYGYTF.

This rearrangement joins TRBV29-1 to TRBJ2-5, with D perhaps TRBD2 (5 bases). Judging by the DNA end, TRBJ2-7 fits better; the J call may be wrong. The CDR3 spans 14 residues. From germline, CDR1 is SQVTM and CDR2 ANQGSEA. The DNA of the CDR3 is TGCAGCGCCGGGCCGGGAAGAGGCTCCTACGAGCAGTACTTC. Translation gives CSAGPGRGSYEQYF.

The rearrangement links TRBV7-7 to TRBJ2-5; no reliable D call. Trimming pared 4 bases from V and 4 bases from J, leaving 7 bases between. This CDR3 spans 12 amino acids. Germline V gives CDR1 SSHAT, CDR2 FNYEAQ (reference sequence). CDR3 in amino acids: CASSSTGETQYF. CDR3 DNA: TGTGCCAGCAGCTCGACGGGAGAGACCCAGTACTTC.

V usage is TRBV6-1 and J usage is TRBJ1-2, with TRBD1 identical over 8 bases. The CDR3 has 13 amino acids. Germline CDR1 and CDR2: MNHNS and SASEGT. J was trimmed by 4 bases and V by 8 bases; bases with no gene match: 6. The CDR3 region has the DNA TGTGCCAGCTATTACAGGGGGATCTATGGCTACACCTTC. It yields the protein CASYYRGIYGYTF.

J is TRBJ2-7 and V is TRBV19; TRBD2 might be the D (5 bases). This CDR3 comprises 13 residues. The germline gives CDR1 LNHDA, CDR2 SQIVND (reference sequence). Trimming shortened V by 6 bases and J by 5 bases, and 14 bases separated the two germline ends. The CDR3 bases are TGTGCCAGTAGGAGAAATTCGGAGGACGAGCAGTACTTC. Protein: CASRRNSEDEQYF.

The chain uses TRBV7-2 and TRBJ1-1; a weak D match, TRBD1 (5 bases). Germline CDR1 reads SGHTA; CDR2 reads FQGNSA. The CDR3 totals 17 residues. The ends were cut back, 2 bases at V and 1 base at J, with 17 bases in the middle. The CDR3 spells CASSLRPRLGPNTEAFF. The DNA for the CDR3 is TGTGCCAGCAGCTTAAGGCCCCGGCTGGGACCGAACACTGAAGCTTTCTTT.

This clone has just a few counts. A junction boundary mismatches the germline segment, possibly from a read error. CDR3 in DNA: TGTGCCAGCAGCATAGCCGGGCCGTCAACTAATGAAAAACTGTTTTTT. Encoded protein: CASSIAGPSTNEKLFF. The rearrangement joins TRBV7-6 to TRBJ1-4, with D unresolved. From germline, CDR1 is SGHVS and CDR2 FNYEAQ. There are 16 residues in the CDR3.

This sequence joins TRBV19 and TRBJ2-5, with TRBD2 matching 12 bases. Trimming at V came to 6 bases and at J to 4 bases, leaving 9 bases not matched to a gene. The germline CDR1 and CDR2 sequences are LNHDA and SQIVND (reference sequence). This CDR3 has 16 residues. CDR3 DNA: TGTGCCAGTAGCACGACTAGCGGGAGTTTAATAGAGACCCAGTACTTC. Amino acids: CASSTTSGSLIETQYF.

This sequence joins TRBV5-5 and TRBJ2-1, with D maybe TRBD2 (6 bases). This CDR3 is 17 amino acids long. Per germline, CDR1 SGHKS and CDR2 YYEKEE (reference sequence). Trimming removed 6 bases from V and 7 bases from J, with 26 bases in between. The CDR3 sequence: CASTTPPGSIASNEQFF. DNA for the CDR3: TGTGCCAGCACCACCCCTCCCGGGAGTATCGCCTCTAATGAGCAGTTCTTC. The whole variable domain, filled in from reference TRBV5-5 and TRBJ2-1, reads DAGVTQSPTHLIKTRGQQVTLRCSPISGHKSVSWYQQVLGQGPQFIFQYYEKEERGRGNFPDRFSARQFPNYSSELNVNALLLGDSALYLCASTTPPGSIASNEQFFGPGTRLTVL.

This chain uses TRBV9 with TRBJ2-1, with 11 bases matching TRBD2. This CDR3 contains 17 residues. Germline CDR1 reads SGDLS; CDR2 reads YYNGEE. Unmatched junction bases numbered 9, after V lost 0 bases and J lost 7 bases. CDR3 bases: TGTGCCAGCAGCGTAGTAGCGGGAGGGCCGCTGGGGAATGAGCAGTTCTTC. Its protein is CASSVVAGGPLGNEQFF.

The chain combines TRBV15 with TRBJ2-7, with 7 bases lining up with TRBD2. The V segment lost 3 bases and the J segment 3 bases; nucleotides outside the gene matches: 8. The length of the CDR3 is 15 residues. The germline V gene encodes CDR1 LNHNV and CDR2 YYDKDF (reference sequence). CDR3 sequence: CATSRGTREFYEQYF. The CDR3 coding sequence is TGTGCCACCAGCAGGGGGACGCGGGAGTTCTACGAGCAGTACTTC. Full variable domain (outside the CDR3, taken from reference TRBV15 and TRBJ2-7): DAMVIQNPRYQVTQFGKPVTLSCSQTLNHNVMYWYQQKSSQAPKLLFHYYDKDFNNEADTPDNFQSRRPNTSFCFLDIRSPGLGDTAMYLCATSRGTREFYEQYFGPGTRLTVT.